A single sample gave rise to the 9 T cell receptor beta chains below, sequenced in a study of lymphopenia after photon versus proton radiotherapy. Using immunoSEQ multiplex PCR, the repertoire was profiled, and TCRdb retains in-frame clones only, with some absent. The table lists around 30,000 clones, roughly 88% of them singletons. Specimen: peripheral blood, collected from a patient treated with photon-based radiotherapy. Every receptor here comes from a woman aged 45-60 years with pancreatic cancer.

With regard to this clone: Relative to the germline gene, one junction end is altered; a read error may explain this. The genes are TRBV7-8 and TRBJ2-7; the D gene is possibly TRBD2 (6 bases). Per germline, CDR1 SGHVS and CDR2 FQNEAQ. The CDR3 is 15 residues long. The CDR3 spells CASSPSSSGPYQQYF. CDR3 nucleotides: TGTGCCAGCAGCCCGAGTAGTAGCGGACCCTACCAGCAGTACTTC.

J is TRBJ1-4 and V is TRBV6-1, with D possibly being TRBD1 (5 bases). Germline lookup yields CDR1 MNHNS and CDR2 SASEGT. This CDR3 spans 14 amino acids. V lost 3 bases to trimming and J lost 5 bases, with 10 bases between them. CDR3 region: CASSERQPNEKLFF. The CDR3 DNA reads TGTGCCAGCAGTGAGAGACAGCCGAATGAAAAACTGTTTTTT.

The J gene is TRBJ2-1, the V gene TRBV19; 13 nucleotides match TRBD2. V dropped 7 bases and J dropped 4; count of bases not matched to a gene: 4. Germline V gives CDR1 LNHDA, CDR2 SQIVND (reference sequence). The CDR3 covers 15 residues. In nucleotides, the CDR3 is TGTGCCAGTAAGGGGACTAGCGGGACTTACAATGAGCAGTTCTTC. Translated, it gives CASKGTSGTYNEQFF.

This chain joins TRBV30 and TRBJ2-5; TRBD2 matches 7 bases. Germline CDR1 and CDR2: GTSNPN and SVGIG (reference sequence). The J segment lost 5 bases and the V segment lost 1 base, leaving 10 bases of the junction unmatched. This CDR3 spans 15 amino acids. DNA for the CDR3: TGTGCCTGGAGTGCTGGGACTACCCTCACGGAGACCCAGTACTTC. It specifies CAWSAGTTLTETQYF.

The chain combines TRBV29-1 with TRBJ2-1, with 9 bases fitting TRBD2. V trimming: 4 bases; J trimming: 4 bases; junction bases outside the gene matches: 5. This CDR3 is 14 amino acids long. Germline V gives CDR1 SQVTM, CDR2 ANQGSEA. Here the CDR3 reads CSVVGLAGYNEQFF. The CDR3 DNA reads as TGCAGCGTTGTTGGGCTAGCGGGGTACAATGAGCAGTTCTTC.

The rearrangement links TRBV19 to TRBJ1-5; 8 bases agree with TRBD1. Germline-derived CDR1 and CDR2 are LNHDA and SQIVND (reference sequence). V gave up 1 base and J gave up 4 bases; unmatched junction bases: 6. The CDR3 totals 16 residues. The CDR3 spells CASSIVSRTGNQPQHF. The DNA of the CDR3 is TGTGCCAGTAGTATAGTTTCGAGGACAGGGAATCAGCCCCAGCATTTT.

The genes are TRBV5-6 and TRBJ2-3; tentative D call: TRBD2 (6 bases). Germline lookup yields CDR1 SGHDT and CDR2 YYEEEE. The CDR3 consists of 16 residues. The V end lost 6 bases, the J end lost 4 bases, and 21 bases lay between the germline ends. In nucleotides, the CDR3 is TGTGCCAGCACCCCGGGGGTTCTAGCTGGGTCAGATACGCAGTATTTT. This gives the protein CASTPGVLAGSDTQYF.

The V gene is TRBV19, the J gene TRBJ2-7; TRBD1 agrees at 7 bases. Unmatched junction bases numbered 11, after V lost 6 bases and J lost 3 bases. Germline values: CDR1 LNHDA, CDR2 SQIVND (reference sequence). The CDR3 contains 15 residues. The DNA for the CDR3 is TGTGCCAGTAGACCCCGGTCGGGACAGAGCTACGAGCAGTACTTC. It is translated as CASRPRSGQSYEQYF. The whole variable domain, remainder taken from reference TRBV19 and TRBJ2-7, is DGGITQSPKYLFRKEGQNVTLSCEQNLNHDAMYWYRQDPGQGLRLIYYSQIVNDFQKGDIAEGYSVSREKKESFPLTVTSAQKNPTAFYLCASRPRSGQSYEQYFGPGTRLTVT.

The chain links TRBV6-1 to TRBJ1-1, with no clear D. Trimming left V 3 bases short and J 0 bases short, with 8 bases between. The CDR3 is 14 residues long. Germline values: CDR1 MNHNS, CDR2 SASEGT. Here the CDR3 DNA reads TGTGCCAGCAGTGACGGACGGATGAACACTGAAGCTTTCTTT. Residues: CASSDGRMNTEAFF.